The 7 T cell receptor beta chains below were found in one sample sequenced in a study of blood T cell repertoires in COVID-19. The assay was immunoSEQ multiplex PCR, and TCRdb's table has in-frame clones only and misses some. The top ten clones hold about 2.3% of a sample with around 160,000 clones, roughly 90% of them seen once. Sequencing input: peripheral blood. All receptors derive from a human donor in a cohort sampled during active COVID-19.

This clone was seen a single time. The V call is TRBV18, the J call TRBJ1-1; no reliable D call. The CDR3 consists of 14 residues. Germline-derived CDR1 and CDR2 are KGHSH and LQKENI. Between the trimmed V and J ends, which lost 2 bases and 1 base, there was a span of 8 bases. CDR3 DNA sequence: TGTGCCAGCTCACCAGTGAGCAAGAACACTGAAGCTTTCTTT. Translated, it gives CASSPVSKNTEAFF.

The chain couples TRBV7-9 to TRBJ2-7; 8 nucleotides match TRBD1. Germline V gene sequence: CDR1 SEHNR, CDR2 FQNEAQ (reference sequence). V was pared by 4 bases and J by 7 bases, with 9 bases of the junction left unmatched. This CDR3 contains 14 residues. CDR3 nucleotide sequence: TGTGCCAGCAGCTCCCGGGACAGGATTCCAGAGCAGTACTTC. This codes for CASSSRDRIPEQYF.

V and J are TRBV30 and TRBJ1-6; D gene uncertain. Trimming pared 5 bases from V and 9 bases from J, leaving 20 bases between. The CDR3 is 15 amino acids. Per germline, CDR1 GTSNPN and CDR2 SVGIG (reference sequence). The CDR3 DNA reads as TGTGCCTGGGGAAAAGAACTAGATAATGGTTCACCCCTCCACTTT. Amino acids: CAWGKELDNGSPLHF.

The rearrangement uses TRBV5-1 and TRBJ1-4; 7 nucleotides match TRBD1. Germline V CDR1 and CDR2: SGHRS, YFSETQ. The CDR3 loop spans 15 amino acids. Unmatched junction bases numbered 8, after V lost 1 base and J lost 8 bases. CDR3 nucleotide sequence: TGCGCCAGCAGCTTGTCACAGGGGAATCAGGAAAAACTGTTTTTT. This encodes CASSLSQGNQEKLFF.

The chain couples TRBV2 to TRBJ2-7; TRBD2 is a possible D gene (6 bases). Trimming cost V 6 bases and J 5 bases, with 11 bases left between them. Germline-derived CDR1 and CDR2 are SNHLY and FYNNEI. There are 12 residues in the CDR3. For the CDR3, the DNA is TGTGCCAGCAGCCCGACTAGGCACGAGCAGTACTTC. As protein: CASSPTRHEQYF.

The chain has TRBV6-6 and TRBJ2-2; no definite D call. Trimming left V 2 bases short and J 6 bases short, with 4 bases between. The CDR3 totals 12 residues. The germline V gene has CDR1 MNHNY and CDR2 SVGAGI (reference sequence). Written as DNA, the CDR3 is TGTGCCAGCAGTTACGCGGCCGGGGAGCTGTTTTTT. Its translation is CASSYAAGELFF.

CDR3 protein: CASSLAEGHSEAFF. The CDR3 DNA sequence: TGCGCCAGCAGCTTGGCTGAGGGACATAGTGAAGCTTTCTTT. The genes are TRBV5-1 and TRBJ1-1; maybe TRBD1 (6 bases). The CDR3 covers 14 residues. In germline, CDR1 is SGHRS, CDR2 YFSETQ. The V end lost 0 bases, the J end lost 7 bases, and 13 bases lay between the germline ends.